Shown below are 7 T cell receptor beta chains from a single sample sequenced in a study of quantifying T cell responses using KT2 cells. Study-wide background: cDNA was made from DNase-treated RNA using alpha and beta constant primers.

The cDNA 3' end received a ligated oligonucleotide with a UMI. An equimolar mix of RC1.1 and RC1.2 primed the beta chain across TRBC1 and TRBC2. TCRdb re-derived calls from the UMI-ligation and nested PCR reads in MiXCR, one entry per CDR3 protein. This table has 39,000 or so distinct CDR3 sequences, over 15% appearing once. Sequenced sample: PBMCs spiked with cells of the T cell clone KT2. The source of these receptors is a human donor.

The chain is built from TRBV6-2 or TRBV6-3 and TRBJ2-3; weak D call: TRBD1 (5 bases). Germline-derived CDR1 and CDR2 are MNHEY and SVGEGT. V lost 6 bases to trimming and J lost 0 bases, with 10 bases between them. This CDR3 is 14 amino acids long. This CDR3 is CASRQDSSTDTQYF. DNA of the CDR3: TGTGCCAGCAGACAAGACAGTAGCACAGATACGCAGTATTTT.

V and J are TRBV6-5 and TRBJ2-7, with no clear D. Deletions cut 5 bases from V and 2 bases from J, with 10 bases between. There are 13 residues in the CDR3. Germline CDR1 is MNHEY and CDR2 is SVGAGI. CDR3 region: CASSPTGAYEQYF. In DNA, the CDR3 is TGTGCCAGCAGTCCGACCGGAGCCTACGAGCAGTACTTC.

The V and J genes are TRBV6-5 and TRBJ2-3, with TRBD2 matching 7 bases. Germline trimming cut 10 bases from V and 4 bases from J; bases unmatched to any gene: 5. The germline V gene has CDR1 MNHEY and CDR2 SVGAGI. The CDR3 consists of 12 residues. CDR3 region: CATWGGPDTQYF. CDR3 nucleotide sequence: TGTGCCACCTGGGGGGGTCCAGATACGCAGTATTTT.

The chain joins TRBV7-9 to TRBJ1-1, with D tentatively TRBD1 (5 bases). The length of the CDR3 is 14 residues. V was pared by 5 bases and J by 7 bases, with 17 bases between. CDR1 SEHNR and CDR2 FQNEAQ come from the germline V gene (reference sequence). The chain's CDR3 is CASSRTPFEGEAFF. The CDR3 nucleotides are TGTGCCAGCAGCAGGACACCGTTTGAAGGTGAAGCTTTCTTT.

The J gene is TRBJ2-5, the V gene TRBV7-2; D is unclear. The CDR3 is made up of 14 amino acids. Trimming pared 5 bases from V and 6 bases from J, leaving 16 bases between. The germline CDR1 and CDR2 sequences are SGHTA and FQGNSA. The CDR3 sequence: CASSPTGSVKTQYF. The CDR3 nucleotides read TGTGCCAGCAGCCCGACCGGCTCAGTCAAGACCCAGTACTTC.

This clonotype was counted only a few times. The gene calls are TRBV25-1 and TRBJ1-2; a weak D match, TRBD1 (5 bases). Germline CDR1 reads MGHDK; CDR2 reads SYGVNS. The CDR3 has 16 amino acids. V gave up 0 bases and J gave up 4 bases, with 15 bases separating them. CDR3 in amino acids: CASSEYMGPGTYGYTF. The CDR3 DNA reads TGTGCCAGCAGTGAATATATGGGGCCAGGGACCTATGGCTACACCTTC.

The table lists this clonotype with many counts. J is TRBJ2-5 and V is TRBV29-1; D call uncertain. Trimming shortened V by 3 bases and J by 5 bases, and 10 bases separated the two germline ends. Germline-derived CDR1 and CDR2 are SQVTM and ANQGSEA. CDR3 length: 12 amino acids. The CDR3: CSVESDAETQYF. In DNA, the CDR3 is TGCAGCGTTGAGAGTGACGCCGAGACCCAGTACTTC.